This T cell receptor (beta chain) originates from a study of blood T cells in healthy people across ages. This clonotype was found a few times. Germline V gene data show CDR1 as MGHRA and CDR2 as YSYEKL. Trimming left V 4 bases short and J 2 bases short, with 19 bases between. CDR3 length: 17 amino acids. For the second PCR, which ran for 7 to 11 cycles, a sample-barcoded 5' primer and a J-beta primer mix were used. TCRdb independently ran MiXCR on the 5' RACE reads; one entry per CDR3 protein. The profile covers 1.4 million to 1.5 million distinct CDR3 sequences, with 42% appearing a single time and 7.9% taken by the ten largest. Per individual sample, total RNA of at least 6 micrograms was extracted.

This TCR derives from a woman aged 18-29 years in good health. The V call is TRBV4-1, the J call TRBJ2-3; tentatively, D is TRBD2 (5 bases). The sequenced sample was blood. The CDR3 reads CASSLENTRLNTDTQYF. CDR3 nucleotides: TGCGCCAGCAGCCTCGAAAATACTAGGTTGAACACAGATACGCAGTATTTT.